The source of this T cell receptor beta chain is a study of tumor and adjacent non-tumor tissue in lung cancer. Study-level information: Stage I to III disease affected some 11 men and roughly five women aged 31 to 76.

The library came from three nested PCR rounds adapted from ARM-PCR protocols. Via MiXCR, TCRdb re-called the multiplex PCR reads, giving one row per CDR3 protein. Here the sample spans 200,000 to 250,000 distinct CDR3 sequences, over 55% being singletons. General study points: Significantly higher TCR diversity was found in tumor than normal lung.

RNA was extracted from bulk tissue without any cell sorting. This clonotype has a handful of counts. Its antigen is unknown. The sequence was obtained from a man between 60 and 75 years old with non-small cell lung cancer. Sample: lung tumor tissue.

The CDR3 region is CASRKQGAPGYTF. The CDR3 bases are TGTGCCAGCAGAAAACAGGGGGCGCCTGGCTACACCTTC. The chain combines TRBV6-5 with TRBJ1-2; 9 bases fit TRBD1. Germline loops: CDR1 MNHEY, CDR2 SVGAGI. V shed 6 bases and J 7 bases; nucleotides not matched to a gene: 6. CDR3 size: 13 residues.